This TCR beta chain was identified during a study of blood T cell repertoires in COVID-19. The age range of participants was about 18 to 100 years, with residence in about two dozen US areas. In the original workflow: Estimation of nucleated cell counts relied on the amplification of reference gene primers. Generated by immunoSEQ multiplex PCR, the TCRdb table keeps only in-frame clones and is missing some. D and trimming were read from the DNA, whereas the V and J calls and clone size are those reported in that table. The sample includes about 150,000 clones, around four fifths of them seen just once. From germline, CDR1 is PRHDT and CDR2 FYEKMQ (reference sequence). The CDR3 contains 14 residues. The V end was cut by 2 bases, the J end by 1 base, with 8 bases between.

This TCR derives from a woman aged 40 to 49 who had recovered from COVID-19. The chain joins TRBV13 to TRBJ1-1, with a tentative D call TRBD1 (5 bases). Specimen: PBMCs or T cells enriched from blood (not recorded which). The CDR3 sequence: CASSLRQGNTEAFF. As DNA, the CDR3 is TGTGCCAGCAGCTTACGGCAGGGGAACACTGAAGCTTTCTTT.